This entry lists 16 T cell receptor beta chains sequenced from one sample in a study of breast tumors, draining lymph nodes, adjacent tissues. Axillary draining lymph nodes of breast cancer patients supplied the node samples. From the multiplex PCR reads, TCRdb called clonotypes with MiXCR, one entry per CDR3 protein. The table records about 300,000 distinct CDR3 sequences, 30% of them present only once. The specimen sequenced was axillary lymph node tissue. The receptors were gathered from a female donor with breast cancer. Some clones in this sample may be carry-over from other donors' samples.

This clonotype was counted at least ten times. The CDR3 sequence is CASSPLGAAETQYF. For the CDR3, the DNA is TGTGCCAGCAGCCCGCTCGGGGCGGCAGAGACCCAGTACTTC. This chain connects TRBV7-3 to TRBJ2-5; D is tentatively TRBD1 or TRBD2 (5 bases each). CDR1 is SGHTA and CDR2 is FQGTGA in the germline V gene. Trimming removed 5 bases at V and 4 bases at J, with 14 bases between. CDR3 size: 14 residues.

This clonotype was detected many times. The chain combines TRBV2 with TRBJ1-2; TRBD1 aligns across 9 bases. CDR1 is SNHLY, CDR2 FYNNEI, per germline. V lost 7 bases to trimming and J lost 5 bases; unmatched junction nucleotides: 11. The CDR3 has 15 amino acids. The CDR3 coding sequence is TGTGCCAGCATCGGGACAGGGTCCTTTTTTTATGGCTACACCTTC. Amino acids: CASIGTGSFFYGYTF.

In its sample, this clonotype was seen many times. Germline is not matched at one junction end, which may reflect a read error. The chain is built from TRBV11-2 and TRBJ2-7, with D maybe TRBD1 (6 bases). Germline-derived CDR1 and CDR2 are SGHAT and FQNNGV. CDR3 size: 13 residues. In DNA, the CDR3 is TGTGCCAGCAGCTTCGAGTCAGGGGAACTAGAGAGGTTC. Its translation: CASSFESGELERF.

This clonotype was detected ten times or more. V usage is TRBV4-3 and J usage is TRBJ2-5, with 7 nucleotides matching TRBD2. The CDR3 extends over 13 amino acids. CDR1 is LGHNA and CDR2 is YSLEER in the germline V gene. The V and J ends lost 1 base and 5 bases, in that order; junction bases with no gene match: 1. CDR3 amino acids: CASSQGEGETQYF. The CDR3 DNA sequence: TGCGCCAGCAGCCAAGGGGAGGGGGAGACCCAGTACTTC.

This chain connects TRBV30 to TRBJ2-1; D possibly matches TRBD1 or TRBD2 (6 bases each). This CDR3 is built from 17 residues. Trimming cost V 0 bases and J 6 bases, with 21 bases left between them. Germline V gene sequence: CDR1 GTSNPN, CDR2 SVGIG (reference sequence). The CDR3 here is CAWSVRSGQGRRNEQFF. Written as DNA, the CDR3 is TGTGCCTGGAGTGTACGGAGCGGTCAGGGGAGGCGCAATGAGCAGTTCTTC.

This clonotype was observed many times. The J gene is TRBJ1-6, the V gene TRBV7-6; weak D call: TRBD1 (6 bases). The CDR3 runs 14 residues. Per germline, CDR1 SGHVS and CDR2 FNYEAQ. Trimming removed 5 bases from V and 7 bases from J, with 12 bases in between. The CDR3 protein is CASSASGANSPLHF. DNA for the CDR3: TGTGCCAGCAGCGCCTCGGGGGCGAATTCACCCCTCCACTTT.

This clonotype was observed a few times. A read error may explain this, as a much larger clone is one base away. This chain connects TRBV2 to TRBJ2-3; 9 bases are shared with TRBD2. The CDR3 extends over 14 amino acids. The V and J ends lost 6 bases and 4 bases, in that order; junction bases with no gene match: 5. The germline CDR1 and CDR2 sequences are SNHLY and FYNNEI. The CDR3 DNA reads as TGTGCCAGCAGGTTGGGACTAGCCTCAGATACGCAGTATTTT. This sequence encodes CASRLGLASDTQYF.

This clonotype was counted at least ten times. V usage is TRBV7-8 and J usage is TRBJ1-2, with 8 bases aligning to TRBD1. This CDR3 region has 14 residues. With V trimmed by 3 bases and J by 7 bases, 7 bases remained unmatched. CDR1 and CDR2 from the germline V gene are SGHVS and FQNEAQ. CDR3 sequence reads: CASSFGAGGGGYTF. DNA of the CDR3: TGTGCCAGCAGCTTTGGGGCAGGGGGCGGTGGCTACACCTTC. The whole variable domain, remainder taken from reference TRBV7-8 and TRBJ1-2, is GAGVSQSPRYKVAKRGQDVALRCDPISGHVSLFWYQQALGQGPEFLTYFQNEAQLDKSGLPSDRFFAERPEGSVSTLKIQRTQQEDSAVYLCASSFGAGGGGYTFGSGTRLTVV.

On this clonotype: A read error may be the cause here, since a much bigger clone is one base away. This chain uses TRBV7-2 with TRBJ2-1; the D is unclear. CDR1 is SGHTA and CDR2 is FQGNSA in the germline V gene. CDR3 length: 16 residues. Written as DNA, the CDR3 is TGTGCCAGCAGCTCCCGACTCGCTGGCTCCTACAATGTGCAGTTCTTC. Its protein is CASSSRLAGSYNVQFF.

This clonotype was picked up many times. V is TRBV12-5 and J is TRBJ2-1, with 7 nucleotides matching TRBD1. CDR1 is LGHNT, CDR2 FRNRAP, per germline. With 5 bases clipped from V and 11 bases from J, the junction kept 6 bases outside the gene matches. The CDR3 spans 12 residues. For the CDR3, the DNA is TGTGCTAGTGGTCTCGGACAGGTCCAGCAGTTCTTC. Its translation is CASGLGQVQQFF. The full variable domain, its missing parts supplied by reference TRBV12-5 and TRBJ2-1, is DARVTQTPRHKVTEMGQEVTMRCQPILGHNTVFWYRQTMMQGLELLAYFRNRAPLDDSGMPKDRFSAEMPDATLATLKIQPSEPRDSAVYFCASGLGQVQQFFGPGTRLTVL.

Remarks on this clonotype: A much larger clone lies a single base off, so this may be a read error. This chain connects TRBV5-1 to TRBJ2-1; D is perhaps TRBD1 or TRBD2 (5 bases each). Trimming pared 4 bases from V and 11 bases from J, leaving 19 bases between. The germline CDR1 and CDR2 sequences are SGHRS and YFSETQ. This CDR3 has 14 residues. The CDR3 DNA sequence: TGCGCCAGCAGCCGGGGACGAGGGGATAATAAGCAGTTCTTC. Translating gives CASSRGRGDNKQFF.

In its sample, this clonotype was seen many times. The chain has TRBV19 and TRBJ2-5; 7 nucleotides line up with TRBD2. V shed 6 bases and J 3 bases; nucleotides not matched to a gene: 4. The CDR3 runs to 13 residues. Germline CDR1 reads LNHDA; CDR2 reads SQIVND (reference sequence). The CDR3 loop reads CASSPGLEETQYF. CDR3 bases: TGTGCCAGTAGCCCCGGACTAGAAGAGACCCAGTACTTC.

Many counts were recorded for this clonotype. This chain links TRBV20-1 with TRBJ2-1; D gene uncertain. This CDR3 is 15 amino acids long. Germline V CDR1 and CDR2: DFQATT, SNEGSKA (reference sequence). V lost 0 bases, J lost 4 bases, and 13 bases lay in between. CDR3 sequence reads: CSARDTLAWYNEQFF. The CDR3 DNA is TGCAGTGCTAGAGATACTTTAGCTTGGTACAATGAGCAGTTCTTC.

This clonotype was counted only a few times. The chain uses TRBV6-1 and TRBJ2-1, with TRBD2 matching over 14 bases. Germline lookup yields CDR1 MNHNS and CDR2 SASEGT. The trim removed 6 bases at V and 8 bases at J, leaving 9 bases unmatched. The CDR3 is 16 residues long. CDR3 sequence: CASRGTSGSGYYEQFF. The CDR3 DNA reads TGTGCCAGCAGAGGGACTAGCGGGAGTGGTTATTATGAGCAGTTCTTC.

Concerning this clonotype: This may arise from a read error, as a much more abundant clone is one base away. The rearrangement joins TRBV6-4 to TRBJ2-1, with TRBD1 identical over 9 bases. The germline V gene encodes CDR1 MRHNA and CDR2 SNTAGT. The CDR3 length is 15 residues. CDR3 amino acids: CASSPGTGTYNEQSF. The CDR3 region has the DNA TGTGCCAGCAGTCCCGGGACAGGGACCTACAATGAGCAGTCCTTC.

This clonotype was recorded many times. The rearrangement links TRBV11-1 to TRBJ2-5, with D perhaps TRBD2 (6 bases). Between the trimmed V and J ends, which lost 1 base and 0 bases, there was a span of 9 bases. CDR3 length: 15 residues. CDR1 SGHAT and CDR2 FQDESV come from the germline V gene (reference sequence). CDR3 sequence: CASSLEGEDQETQYF. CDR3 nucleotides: TGTGCCAGCAGCTTAGAAGGGGAGGACCAAGAGACCCAGTACTTC.